A selection of T cell receptor beta chains follows, all from one sample in a study of molecular identifiers for immune sequencing clone quantification. Each CDR3 protein is one row after TCRdb ran MiXCR on the PCR reads. The sample consists of hundreds of thousands of distinct CDR3 sequences, less than 30% of them appearing once. The material sequenced was naive CD8+ T cells from blood, with Jurkat cell RNA spiked in. All receptors derive from a human donor in good health. Some libraries in this study had Jurkat cell RNA spiked in. Both conserved end residues are part of each CDR3. Fields, in order: D gene, V gene, clone size, J gene, CDR3 protein, CDR3 DNA. The D gene is left open where the match is weak. Expanded clones are given a class, and other clones once, few, many or no size at all.

D: -; V: TRBV15; size: many; J: TRBJ2-7; CDR3: CATSRGYEQYF; DNA: TGTGCCACCTCACGGGGCTACGAGCAGTACTTC
D: TRBD1; V: TRBV30; size: many; J: TRBJ2-7; CDR3: CAWTPGQLSYEQYF; DNA: TGTGCCTGGACCCCGGGACAGCTCTCCTACGAGCAGTACTTC
D: TRBD1; V: TRBV4-3; size: few; J: TRBJ2-3; CDR3: CASSQAGTGSIPDTQYF; DNA: TGCGCCAGCAGCCAAGCCGGGACAGGGTCCATCCCAGATACGCAGTATTTT
D: TRBD2; V: TRBV9; size: -; J: TRBJ2-1; CDR3: CASSAATSGPSSYNEQFF; DNA: TGTGCCAGCAGCGCAGCGACTAGCGGGCCAAGCTCCTACAATGAGCAGTTCTTC
D: -; V: TRBV7-6; size: many; J: TRBJ1-3; CDR3: CASSLQAGNTIYF; DNA: TGTGCCAGCAGCCTTCAAGCTGGAAACACCATATATTTT
D: -; V: TRBV11-2; size: few; J: TRBJ2-1; CDR3: CASSFFETLLDEQFF; DNA: TGTGCCAGCAGCTTTTTCGAGACCCTGTTAGATGAGCAGTTCTTC
D: -; V: TRBV7-2; size: many; J: TRBJ2-7; CDR3: CASSRPPTYEQYF; DNA: TGTGCCAGCAGCCGGCCACCCACCTACGAGCAGTACTTC
D: TRBD2; V: TRBV4-3; size: -; J: TRBJ2-7; CDR3: CASSQDWGKIAGVAYEQYF; DNA: TGCGCCAGCAGCCAAGATTGGGGGAAGATTGCGGGAGTAGCCTACGAGCAGTACTTC
D: TRBD1; V: TRBV24-1; size: -; J: TRBJ1-2; CDR3: CATSPGTVNYGYTF; DNA: TGTGCCACCAGCCCCGGGACAGTCAACTATGGCTACACCTTC
D: -; V: TRBV19; size: -; J: TRBJ2-1; CDR3: CASSMNGPQFF; DNA: TGTGCCAGTAGTATGAACGGACCCCAGTTCTTC
D: TRBD1; V: TRBV20-1; size: -; J: TRBJ1-5; CDR3: CSARDLRGQGNQPQHF; DNA: TGCAGTGCTAGAGATCTGAGGGGGCAAGGCAATCAGCCCCAGCATTTT